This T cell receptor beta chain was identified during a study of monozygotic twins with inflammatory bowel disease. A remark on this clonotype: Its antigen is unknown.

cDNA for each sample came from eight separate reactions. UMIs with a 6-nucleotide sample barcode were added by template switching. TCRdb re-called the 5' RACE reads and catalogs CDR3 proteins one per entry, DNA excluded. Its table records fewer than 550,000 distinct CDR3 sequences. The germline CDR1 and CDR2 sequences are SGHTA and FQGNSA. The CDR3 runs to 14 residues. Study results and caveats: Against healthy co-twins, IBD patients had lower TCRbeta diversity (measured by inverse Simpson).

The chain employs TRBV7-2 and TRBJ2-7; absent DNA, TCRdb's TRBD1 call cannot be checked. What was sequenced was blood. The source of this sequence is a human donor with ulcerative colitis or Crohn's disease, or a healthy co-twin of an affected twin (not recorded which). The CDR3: CASSWRQGEGEQYF.